This passage covers 2 T cell receptor beta chains from one sample sequenced in a study of read filtering for tumor transcriptome and immune sequencing. Molecular barcoded adaptors covering alpha/delta and beta/gamma chains were used on around 400 ng RNA. TCRdb independently ran MiXCR on the reads; one entry per CDR3 protein. The sample has about 48,000 distinct CDR3 sequences, around 20% seen once. Sequencing input: a population of CD138-negative cells sorted from bone marrow. The receptors come from a donor at least 40 years old with multiple myeloma.

This sequence joins TRBV3-1 and TRBJ1-2, with TRBD1 as a possible D gene (6 bases). The germline V gene encodes CDR1 LGHDT and CDR2 YNNKEL (reference sequence). This CDR3 region has 13 residues. Trimming pared 0 bases from V and 10 bases from J, leaving 12 bases between. CDR3 loop: CASSQEGAGDYTF. The CDR3 nucleotides are TGTGCCAGCAGCCAAGAGGGGGCAGGGGACTACACCTTC.

For this clonotype: This may come from a read error, since a much larger clone is one base off. Likely a read error: the CDR3 ends without its conserved phenylalanine or tryptophan. V gene TRBV11-1 combines with J gene TRBJ2-3; TRBD2 matches at 11 bases. CDR3 length: 16 amino acids. With V trimmed by 4 bases and J by 3 bases, 6 bases remained unmatched. The germline V gene has CDR1 SGHAT and CDR2 FQDESV (reference sequence). The CDR3 loop reads CASSSTASGRTDTQYL. CDR3 bases: TGTGCCAGCAGCTCGACGGCTAGCGGGAGGACAGATACGCAGTATCTT.